This TCR beta chain appears in the sequencing data of a study of blood T cell repertoires in COVID-19. Across the whole study: The samples span acute and convalescent COVID-19 from the United States, Italy and Spain. PBMCs, B-cell-depleted T cells, or T cells were the source of the cDNA or gDNA that made up the material.

In the authors' methods: From reference gene primer amplification, estimates of nucleated cell counts were derived. Method: immunoSEQ multiplex PCR; TCRdb's copy keeps in-frame clones and lacks some. That table supplies the V and J calls and clone size; D and trimming were determined from the DNA. This table has 200,000 to 250,000 clones, roughly 84% appearing once. Deletions cut 0 bases from V and 4 bases from J, with 4 bases between. The CDR3 spans 12 residues. Germline V gene sequence: CDR1 SGHNT, CDR2 YYREEE (reference sequence). The receptor comes from a woman in her 30s who had recovered from COVID-19. J is TRBJ1-2 and V is TRBV5-4; D uncertain. Sequences were obtained from peripheral blood. The CDR3 nucleotides read TGTGCCAGCAGCTTGGACATCTATGGCTACACCTTC. As protein: CASSLDIYGYTF.